This is a list of T cell receptor beta chains from one sample in a study of response to subunit inactivated influenza vaccine. MiXCR, run by TCRdb on the RT-PCR reads, gives a single entry per CDR3 protein. Of around 520,000 distinct CDR3 sequences in the sample, roughly 23% were seen once. The sequencing used CD4+ T cells sorted from PBMCs, collected less than 6 days after vaccination. The receptors stem from a man over 45 who received an inactivated influenza vaccine. CDR3s include the opening cysteine and the closing phenylalanine or tryptophan.

V gene: TRBV7-2
J gene: TRBJ1-3
CDR3 protein: CASSLVGGQRSGNTIYF

V gene: TRBV19
J gene: TRBJ2-3
CDR3 protein: CASSIMGQGLTDTQYF

V gene: TRBV28
J gene: TRBJ1-2
CDR3 protein: CASYSAGTYGYTF

V gene: TRBV4-1
J gene: TRBJ2-5
CDR3 protein: CASSQAGSRGETQYF

V gene: TRBV25-1
J gene: TRBJ1-2
CDR3 protein: CASSEWSGHGYTF

V gene: TRBV4-1
J gene: TRBJ1-2
CDR3 protein: CASSPDGTILGYTF

V gene: TRBV20-1
J gene: TRBJ2-3
CDR3 protein: CSARFTGGTQYF

V gene: TRBV4-3
J gene: TRBJ2-7
CDR3 protein: CASSQVTGGFSSYEQYF

V gene: TRBV15
J gene: TRBJ2-5
CDR3 protein: CATSSDRVQETQYF

V gene: TRBV20-1
J gene: TRBJ2-7
CDR3 protein: CSALFLGYEQYF

V gene: TRBV4-3
J gene: TRBJ2-1
CDR3 protein: CASSQDPLAGDYNEQFF

V gene: TRBV29-1
J gene: TRBJ2-1
CDR3 protein: CTTWGAYNEQFF

V gene: TRBV4-1
J gene: TRBJ2-3
CDR3 protein: CASSSPSGTDTQYF

V gene: TRBV20-1
J gene: TRBJ2-7
CDR3 protein: CSARESRDSSVPVYEQYF

V gene: TRBV25-1
J gene: TRBJ2-5
CDR3 protein: CASSEMTVFQETQYF

V gene: TRBV28
J gene: TRBJ2-5
CDR3 protein: CASSPQRGGQETQYF

V gene: TRBV7-2
J gene: TRBJ2-1
CDR3 protein: CASSPPGLGTYNEQFF

V gene: TRBV3-1
J gene: TRBJ2-1
CDR3 protein: CASSPIAGGAEQFF

V gene: TRBV18
J gene: TRBJ1-5
CDR3 protein: CASSITDSNQPQHF

V gene: TRBV4-2
J gene: TRBJ2-5
CDR3 protein: CASSQDLLGETQYF

V gene: TRBV7-8
J gene: TRBJ2-1
CDR3 protein: CASSLDPQWEKKRREQFF

V gene: TRBV4-3
J gene: TRBJ2-3
CDR3 protein: CASSPIAGGTDTQYF

V gene: TRBV27
J gene: TRBJ1-1
CDR3 protein: CASSFLGGTEAFF

V gene: TRBV27
J gene: TRBJ2-2
CDR3 protein: CASSLRTLTGELFF

V gene: TRBV7-8
J gene: TRBJ2-2
CDR3 protein: CASSTSTGRNTGELFF

V gene: TRBV10-2
J gene: TRBJ2-3
CDR3 protein: CASSDRGSADTQYF

V gene: TRBV6-1
J gene: TRBJ1-1
CDR3 protein: CASSTHTGGAEAFF

V gene: TRBV10-3
J gene: TRBJ2-2
CDR3 protein: CAISVQASNTGELFF

V gene: TRBV12-3/TRBV12-4
J gene: TRBJ2-5
CDR3 protein: CASSYRGAQETQYF

V gene: TRBV4-2
J gene: TRBJ2-5
CDR3 protein: CASSPTSGVQETQYF